The 22 T cell receptor beta chains below were found in one sample sequenced in a study of siplizumab effects on memory and regulatory T cells. Only in-frame clones appear in the TCRdb table, and some are missing; sequencing was by immunoSEQ multiplex PCR. The top ten clones hold less than 0.4% of a sample with about 94,000 clones, 85% to 95% of them seen once. The sequenced sample was non-Treg CD4+ T cells sorted from blood. The receptors derive from a human donor in good health.

This rearrangement joins TRBV6-5 to TRBJ1-1; D ambiguous. CDR1 and CDR2 from the germline V gene are MNHEY and SVGAGI. The length of the CDR3 is 14 residues. V dropped 0 bases and J dropped 0 bases, with 5 bases sitting between them. The CDR3 loop is CASSYSRVNTEAFF. The CDR3 nucleotides read TGTGCCAGCAGTTACTCGAGGGTGAACACTGAAGCTTTCTTT.

The V call is TRBV18, the J call TRBJ2-2; D unresolved. V was pared by 5 bases and J by 3 bases, with 7 bases between. CDR1 KGHSH and CDR2 LQKENI come from the germline V gene. This CDR3 spans 13 amino acids. CDR3 in amino acids: CASSNRDTGELFF. CDR3 in DNA: TGTGCCAGCTCAAATCGGGACACCGGGGAGCTGTTTTTT.

The V call is TRBV5-6, the J call TRBJ2-2; 13 bases match TRBD2. The CDR3 is 15 residues long. J was trimmed by 7 bases and V by 3 bases; bases with no gene match: 3. Germline CDR1 SGHDT, CDR2 YYEEEE. The CDR3 nucleotides are TGTGCCAGCAGCTGGACTAGCGGGAGCTTCGGGGAGCTGTTTTTT. Its protein is CASSWTSGSFGELFF.

V usage is TRBV20-1 and J usage is TRBJ1-2; no firm D call. CDR1 is DFQATT, CDR2 SNEGSKA, per germline (reference sequence). CDR3 length: 11 amino acids. The V gene lost 3 bases and the J gene lost 4 bases, with 6 bases spanning the gap. CDR3 nucleotides: TGCAGTGCTAGCAACAGCTATGGCTACACCTTC. Protein product: CSASNSYGYTF.

V and J are TRBV7-9 and TRBJ2-1; tentative D call: TRBD2 (6 bases). CDR1 and CDR2 from the germline V gene are SEHNR and FQNEAQ (reference sequence). The CDR3 is 15 amino acids. V shed 5 bases and J shed 3 bases, with 14 bases lying between them. This CDR3 reads CASSTAGLLYNEQFF. CDR3 in DNA: TGTGCCAGCAGCACGGCGGGACTCCTCTACAATGAGCAGTTCTTC.

The genes are TRBV5-4 and TRBJ2-5, with TRBD2 matching 10 bases. Germline V lookup: CDR1 SGHNT, CDR2 YYREEE (reference sequence). V shed 1 base and J 4 bases; nucleotides not matched to a gene: 4. The CDR3 consists of 15 residues. CDR3 region: CASSLPSGGGETQYF. Written as DNA, the CDR3 is TGTGCCAGCAGCTTGCCTAGCGGGGGCGGAGAGACCCAGTACTTC.

This clone showed up just once. The chain joins TRBV4-3 to TRBJ2-3, with 10 bases matching TRBD2. The J segment lost 3 bases and the V segment lost 0 bases, leaving 6 bases of the junction unmatched. The CDR3 runs 17 residues. Germline loops: CDR1 LGHNA, CDR2 YSLEER. CDR3 in amino acids: CASSQEPSGLATDTQYF. The CDR3, as DNA: TGCGCCAGCAGCCAAGAGCCGTCGGGACTAGCGACAGATACGCAGTATTTT.

The genes are TRBV6-6 and TRBJ2-7; the D gene is possibly TRBD1 (6 bases). CDR3 length equals 14 residues. Germline V gene data show CDR1 as MNHNY and CDR2 as SVGAGI (reference sequence). V was trimmed by 4 bases and J by 0 bases, leaving 10 bases between them. CDR3 coding DNA: TGTGCCAGCAGTTGGACAGAGGCCTCCTACGAGCAGTACTTC. Translating it yields CASSWTEASYEQYF.

The chain employs TRBV9 and TRBJ1-2; 12 bases are a match to TRBD1. CDR1 and CDR2 from the germline V gene are SGDLS and YYNGEE. V dropped 0 bases and J dropped 8; count of bases not matched to a gene: 5. The CDR3 contains 15 residues. CDR3: CASSVGGQGAVGYTF. In DNA, the CDR3 is TGTGCCAGCAGCGTAGGGGGACAGGGGGCAGTCGGCTACACCTTC.

The V call is TRBV7-9, the J call TRBJ1-2; unclear D gene. V lost 2 bases, J lost 6 bases, and 10 bases lay in between. Germline V gene sequence: CDR1 SEHNR, CDR2 FQNEAQ (reference sequence). This CDR3 contains 13 residues. This CDR3 reads CASSLTGLDGYTF. The CDR3 DNA reads as TGTGCCAGCAGCTTAACGGGATTGGATGGCTACACCTTC.

V and J are TRBV4-1 and TRBJ1-5; TRBD1 aligns across 11 bases. This CDR3 is 18 amino acids long. V trimming: 0 bases; J trimming: 0 bases; junction bases outside the gene matches: 4. CDR1 MGHRA and CDR2 YSYEKL come from the germline V gene. CDR3 nucleotide sequence: TGCGCCAGCAGCCAAGACGGGACAGGGGGGTTTAGCAATCAGCCCCAGCATTTT. Translated, it gives CASSQDGTGGFSNQPQHF.

For the CDR3, the DNA is TGTGCCACCAGCTTCCGGACAGGGTTTCCTAATGAAAAACTGTTTTTT. It is translated as CATSFRTGFPNEKLFF. This sequence joins TRBV15 and TRBJ1-4; 8 bases line up with TRBD1. The CDR3 spans 16 residues. In germline, CDR1 is LNHNV, CDR2 YYDKDF (reference sequence). Trimming took 5 bases from V and 3 from J; bases not matched to a gene: 8.

The chain uses TRBV19 and TRBJ1-3; tentative D call: TRBD1 (6 bases). CDR3 length equals 16 residues. Germline V gives CDR1 LNHDA, CDR2 SQIVND (reference sequence). Trimming took off 4 bases at V and 1 base at J, with 14 bases between the two ends. CDR3 bases: TGTGCCAGTAGTACCCTGGGACACCAATCTGGAAACACCATATATTTT. As protein: CASSTLGHQSGNTIYF.

This chain joins TRBV7-9 and TRBJ2-7, with 8 nucleotides matching TRBD1. The V gene's germline CDR1 is SEHNR and CDR2 FQNEAQ (reference sequence). The CDR3 is 14 residues long. V lost 3 bases and J lost 5; bases outside the gene matches: 6. The CDR3 reads CASSLRQGLNEQYF. DNA of the CDR3: TGTGCCAGCAGCTTGCGACAGGGGCTCAACGAGCAGTACTTC.

This sequence joins TRBV19 and TRBJ1-5; D possibly corresponds to TRBD1 (5 bases). Germline-derived CDR1 and CDR2 are LNHDA and SQIVND (reference sequence). CDR3 length: 16 residues. Trimming took off 0 bases at V and 10 bases at J, with 19 bases between the two ends. The CDR3 loop reads CASSIDVQGTGGPQHF. Written as DNA, the CDR3 is TGTGCCAGTAGTATAGATGTGCAAGGGACGGGAGGACCCCAGCATTTT. The entire variable domain, with the rest obtained from reference TRBV19 and TRBJ1-5, is as follows: DGGITQSPKYLFRKEGQNVTLSCEQNLNHDAMYWYRQDPGQGLRLIYYSQIVNDFQKGDIAEGYSVSREKKESFPLTVTSAQKNPTAFYLCASSIDVQGTGGPQHFGDGTRLSIL.

This chain links TRBV5-1 with TRBJ1-1; 7 bases align to TRBD1. V lost 3 bases to trimming and J lost 4 bases; unmatched junction nucleotides: 6. There are 14 residues in the CDR3. Germline lookup yields CDR1 SGHRS and CDR2 YFSETQ. CDR3 sequence: CASSSQGSGTEAFF. CDR3 DNA: TGCGCCAGCAGCTCACAGGGGTCGGGCACTGAAGCTTTCTTT.

V gene TRBV5-1 combines with J gene TRBJ2-1; 9 bases are shared with TRBD1. The V and J ends lost 0 bases and 7 bases, in that order; junction bases with no gene match: 8. Germline CDR1 SGHRS, CDR2 YFSETQ. CDR3 length: 16 residues. In DNA, the CDR3 is TGCGCCAGCAGCTTGGCCCTGTTGGACAGGGGAAATGAGCAGTTCTTC. This encodes CASSLALLDRGNEQFF.

This rearrangement joins TRBV5-5 to TRBJ2-2; 8 bases align to TRBD1. J gave up 5 bases and V 4 bases, and 4 bases lay outside the gene matches. This CDR3 spans 14 amino acids. The germline CDR1 and CDR2 sequences are SGHKS and YYEKEE (reference sequence). The CDR3 DNA sequence: TGTGCCAGCAGCCGGACAGGGAGTACCGGGGAGCTGTTTTTT. This gives the protein CASSRTGSTGELFF.

The genes are TRBV9 and TRBJ1-6; 7 bases agree with TRBD1. Germline V gene sequence: CDR1 SGDLS, CDR2 YYNGEE. The CDR3 spans 15 residues. V lost 0 bases, J lost 7 bases, and 4 bases stayed unmatched. The CDR3 DNA is TGTGCCAGCAGCGTAGGAGGGGGCGCCAATTCACCCCTCCACTTT. Its protein product is CASSVGGGANSPLHF.

The genes are TRBV7-9 and TRBJ2-1, with TRBD2 matching 9 bases. Germline assignment: CDR1 SEHNR and CDR2 FQNEAQ (reference sequence). Trimming took 3 bases from V and 2 from J; bases not matched to a gene: 2. The CDR3 consists of 15 residues. CDR3 nucleotide sequence: TGTGCCAGCAGCTTCCAGCGGGGGGCCTACAATGAGCAGTTCTTC. Amino acid sequence: CASSFQRGAYNEQFF.

The chain carries TRBV5-1 and TRBJ2-2; D gene ambiguous. This CDR3 has 11 amino acids. V lost 5 bases and J 3 bases, leaving 2 bases between the germline ends. Germline V CDR1 and CDR2: SGHRS, YFSETQ. CDR3 residues: CASRDTGELFF. In nucleotides, the CDR3 is TGCGCCAGCAGGGACACCGGGGAGCTGTTTTTT.

The CDR3 sequence: CASGSSPGTYYEQYF. The CDR3 DNA follows: TGTGCTAGTGGTTCGTCCCCGGGGACCTACTACGAGCAGTACTTC. The V gene is TRBV12-5, the J gene TRBJ2-7; the D gene could be TRBD1 or TRBD2 (5 bases each). Deletions cut 4 bases from V and 3 bases from J, with 16 bases between. Germline V gives CDR1 LGHNT, CDR2 FRNRAP. This CDR3 has 15 residues.